This TCR beta chain was identified during a study of blood T cell repertoires in COVID-19. Study summary: Specimens from acute and convalescent COVID-19 originated in the United States, Italy and Spain. T cells, B-cell-depleted T cells, or PBMCs supplied cDNA or gDNA.

CDR3 length: 16 residues. Per the germline V gene, CDR1 is SGHRS and CDR2 is YFSETQ. Between the trimmed V and J ends, which lost 0 bases and 3 bases, there was a span of 12 bases. In the original analysis: For nucleated cells, counts were estimated from reference gene primer amplification. TCRdb's table, derived via immunoSEQ multiplex PCR, lists solely in-frame clones and lacks some. The DNA gave D and trimming, while V, J and clone size come from that table. The sample includes tens of thousands of clones, about 90% of them seen just once. The TCR originated in a woman between 50 and 59 years old with active or convalescent COVID-19. The chain is built from TRBV5-1 and TRBJ1-4, with a tentative D call TRBD1 (5 bases). The sequenced sample consisted of peripheral blood. CDR3 in amino acids: CASSLDRPGANEKLFF. In DNA form, the CDR3 reads TGCGCCAGCAGCTTGGACAGGCCGGGGGCTAATGAAAAACTGTTTTTT.